This T cell receptor (beta chain) derives from a study of blood T cells in healthy people across ages (dated by TCRdb to 2014 to 2015). About the study as a whole: In model experiments, template switching captured roughly one uniquely barcoded TCR beta cDNA molecule for every two T cells. Two additional independent replicas of 1 million unique cDNA reads from the same blood draw were analyzed for two donors (one aged 18 to 30 and one aged 80 or older). The donors were divided into four age groups: young (average around 15 years), middle-aged (roughly 40), aged (under 70) and long-lived (roughly 86). To track age-related changes in TCR beta repertoire diversity, the study relied on deep sequencing normalized with unique cDNA molecular identifiers.

Systemically healthy Caucasian individuals from Russia, 39 in total and aged roughly 6 to 100 years, were included as donors. Each donor gave 8 to 10 milliliters of peripheral blood, drawn into EDTA-treated Vacutainer tubes. Ficoll-Paque density-gradient centrifugation was used to isolate PBMCs, with at least 7 million obtained per sample. Trizol reagent was used to extract total RNA from PBMCs, with at least 6 micrograms per sample. For every donor, flow cytometry on a PBMC aliquot measured the percentage of naive CD45RAhigh/CD27high T cells. Points the paper makes about the study in general: The long-lived group showed more naive CD4+ T cells, fewer expanded clones and increased TCR diversity than the aged group, suggesting age selection. Estimates of total diversity from one million sequenced T cells were regarded as lower bounds and underestimates. As age increased, observed TCR beta diversity per million T cells dropped in a roughly linear way, and a significant reduction was already evident by age around 41. Because donor CMV infection status was unknown, age-related changes in expanded clonotypes were potentially confounded. A strong correlation was found between observed TCR beta diversity and the percentage of naive T cells measured by flow cytometry. Conclusive comparison of naive and antigen-experienced compartments was prevented by the profiling of bulk unsorted PBMCs.

Library generation was performed with 5' RACE. This sample was sequenced with an Illumina HiSeq 2500. The second PCR ran for roughly 7 to 11 cycles and used a J-beta primer mix along with a sample-barcoded 5' primer. A unique molecular identifier was introduced onto each TCR beta cDNA molecule by a template-switch 5' adaptor carrying 12 random nucleotides. Each sample yielded at least 2.5 million CDR3-containing paired-end reads. All of the RNA was converted into first-strand cDNA using the Mint cDNA synthesis kit, with a TRBC-specific oligonucleotide serving as the primer. After uracil-DNA glycosylase treatment, a first 18-cycle PCR used universal primers M1SS and BC2_uni_R on all cDNA. The original methods were these. Each sample was normalized by randomly selecting 1 million high-quality reads, each carrying a distinct molecular identifier. Reads with shared molecular identifiers were discarded instead of being binned into consensus sequences. MiTCR, run with a Q25 quality threshold and the strictest error-elimination algorithm, handled CDR3 identification, clonotype clustering and error correction. A nonparametric unseen species model using Euler transformation provided a lower-bound estimate of total TCR beta diversity. The raw public data were reprocessed by TCRdb itself: fastp quality trimming at Q25, MiXCR clonotype calling, in-frame beta chains only. One record per CDR3 amino acid sequence lists the most common genes and DNA. TCRdb assigned the V and J calls; the authors' analysis was not used. Present in this sample are about 930,000 distinct CDR3 sequences, under 35% of which were seen just once. The ten largest make up around 9.6% of the sample.

Points on this clonotype: Its antigen is currently not known. Mismatch with germline at one junction end may stem from a read error.

The CDR3 holds 16 amino acids from the cysteine to the phenylalanine. Only the CDR3 portion is preserved as DNA: 48 bases, with reading frame beginning at the first base. For CDR1 and CDR2, the germline V gene (reference sequence) lists LGHDT and YNNKEL. A further study also used this sample, focusing on T cells of mothers and their children. The second source states: The donors were nine systemically healthy Caucasian individuals, made up of three mothers and their six children. cDNA synthesis used all of the extracted RNA, with 1.5 ug of RNA in each 15 ul reaction. In the second PCR, the M1S primer introduced both the sample barcodes and 2-4 random nucleotides. Over 9.5 million TCR beta CDR3 reads were obtained for each mother, and millions of reads were obtained for each child. Thymic selection similarly shapes TCR recombination output in related and unrelated pairs, with minor effect from inherited differences. Related mother-child pairs always showed normalized repertoire overlap that was slightly higher than in unrelated mother-child pairs, though the difference was never significant. No persistent microchimeric T cell clones were detected, at a sensitivity of approximately 90 clones per million clonotypes. Deep NGS was used in the study to compare the TCR beta repertoires of mothers and children and to look for features that separate related mother-child pairs from unrelated individuals. Mothers averaged roughly 36 +/- 4 years of age and children averaged about 10 +/- 4 years. After adapters were ligated using NEBNext reagents, the libraries underwent 100+100 nt paired-end sequencing on an Illumina HiSeq 2000. Mother and child libraries were prepared a month apart and sequenced in separate runs to prevent cross-contamination. For each donor, somewhere between about 450,000 and 2,200,000 distinct TCR beta clonotypes were identified. Naive TCR beta clonotypes were estimated from low-frequency clonotypes matched to each donor's FACS-determined naive share, without sorting.

Sequencing was performed on blood. This chain joins TRBV3-1 to TRBJ1-5, and TRBD1 may be the D gene, going by 5 matching bases. The TCR sequence derives from a woman in her 40s in good health. The nucleotides are TGTGCCGGCAGCCAGGGTATTCAGGGTAAGAATCAGCCCCAGCATTTT. Translated, it reads CAGSQGIQGKNQPQHF.